Below are 21 T cell receptor beta chains sequenced from a single sample in a study of circulating and synovial CD4+ cells in juvenile arthritis. The method was immunoSEQ multiplex PCR; TCRdb's version includes in-frame clones alone and lacks a portion of them. The sample consists of some 33,000 clones, roughly 94% of them appearing once. The sequencing input was CD4+ T cells from blood. Receptors were obtained from a human donor with juvenile idiopathic arthritis.

The chain links TRBV9 to TRBJ2-7; maybe TRBD2 (5 bases). The CDR3 has 16 amino acids. The V gene lost 0 bases and the J gene lost 1 base, with 14 bases spanning the gap. Germline loops: CDR1 SGDLS, CDR2 YYNGEE. The CDR3 sequence: CASSVDGGFRSYEQYF. The CDR3 DNA reads TGTGCCAGCAGCGTAGACGGAGGTTTTCGGTCCTACGAGCAGTACTTC.

The rearrangement joins TRBV7-9 to TRBJ1-2; D gene ambiguous. The CDR3 is made up of 13 amino acids. Germline lookup yields CDR1 SEHNR and CDR2 FQNEAQ (reference sequence). V was clipped by 3 bases and J by 4 bases, with 9 bases between them. CDR3 DNA: TGTGCCAGCAGCTTCGAGGGCCGCTATGGCTACACCTTC. Its protein product is CASSFEGRYGYTF.

The chain carries TRBV9 and TRBJ2-7; 10 nucleotides agree with TRBD1. From germline, CDR1 is SGDLS and CDR2 YYNGEE. CDR3 length: 16 residues. The ends lost 0 bases at V and 0 bases at J; junction bases unmatched: 3. The CDR3 is CASSVEGQGSSYEQYF. In DNA form, the CDR3 reads TGTGCCAGCAGCGTAGAGGGACAGGGGAGCTCCTACGAGCAGTACTTC.

The gene calls are TRBV9 and TRBJ2-4, with D unclear. Trimming removed 4 bases at V and 3 bases at J, with 14 bases between. This CDR3 comprises 15 residues. Per germline, CDR1 SGDLS and CDR2 YYNGEE. In nucleotides, the CDR3 is TGTGCCAGCAGCCCAGACCGGGTAGTCAAAAACATTCAGTACTTC. Translated, it gives CASSPDRVVKNIQYF.

The chain is built from TRBV4-3 and TRBJ1-2, with D possibly matching TRBD1 (5 bases). From germline, CDR1 is LGHNA and CDR2 YSLEER. The CDR3 loop spans 15 amino acids. Trimming removed 4 bases from V and 5 bases from J, with 17 bases in between. CDR3 protein: CASSPGRTPSYGYTF. The CDR3 DNA is TGCGCCAGCAGCCCAGGGAGGACCCCCTCTTATGGCTACACCTTC.

The rearrangement links TRBV6-5 to TRBJ1-2; D call uncertain. CDR3 length: 15 amino acids. Germline values: CDR1 MNHEY, CDR2 SVGAGI. V was pared by 0 bases and J by 4 bases, with 12 bases between. The CDR3: CASSYSANRGYGYTF. As DNA, the CDR3 is TGTGCCAGCAGTTACTCTGCAAATCGGGGCTATGGCTACACCTTC.

In nucleotides, the CDR3 is TGTGCCAGCAGCCCGATCTGGGGGGGCGCCTCTGGAAACACCATATATTTT. Its protein product is CASSPIWGGASGNTIYF. This chain joins TRBV11-2 and TRBJ1-3; maybe TRBD1 (6 bases). The germline gives CDR1 SGHAT, CDR2 FQNNGV. Trimming took 5 bases from V and 0 from J, leaving 17 bases between them. CDR3 length: 17 residues.

The V gene is TRBV6-5, the J gene TRBJ1-1; the D gene is possibly TRBD1 (5 bases). Germline loops: CDR1 MNHEY, CDR2 SVGAGI. This CDR3 is 14 amino acids long. V was cut by 6 bases and J by 0 bases, with 11 bases left in between. In DNA form, the CDR3 reads TGTGCCAGCAGCCGAAAGACAGTGAACACTGAAGCTTTCTTT. This gives the protein CASSRKTVNTEAFF.

The chain links TRBV7-2 to TRBJ1-5; 7 bases match TRBD1. The CDR3 length is 15 residues. From germline, CDR1 is SGHTA and CDR2 FQGNSA. Trimming cost V 6 bases and J 3 bases; bases outside gene matches: 8. The CDR3 spells CASSPQGGDNQPQHF. The DNA of the CDR3 is TGTGCCAGCAGTCCCCAGGGGGGAGACAATCAGCCCCAGCATTTT.

This clone was seen once. The chain links TRBV7-7 to TRBJ2-3, with 9 bases matching TRBD2. Losses at the gene ends were 6 bases for V and 3 bases for J; bases not matched to a gene: 4. Looked up from germline, CDR1 is SSHAT and CDR2 is FNYEAQ (reference sequence). This CDR3 has 14 amino acids. For the CDR3, the DNA is TGTGCCAGCAGTCTGGGACTAGCAACAGATACGCAGTATTTT. Its protein product is CASSLGLATDTQYF.

J is TRBJ1-2 and V is TRBV7-2; a weak D match, TRBD1 (6 bases). Germline V gene lookup returns CDR1 SGHTA and CDR2 FQGNSA. Trimming stripped 5 bases from V and 6 bases from J, with 13 bases between. This CDR3 region has 13 residues. CDR3 bases: TGTGCCAGCAGCCCCCGACAGGAAGATGGCTACACCTTC. Translating it yields CASSPRQEDGYTF. Full variable domain (outside the CDR3, taken from reference TRBV7-2 and TRBJ1-2): GAGVSQSPSNKVTEKGKDVELRCDPISGHTALYWYRQSLGQGLEFLIYFQGNSAPDKSGLPSDRFSAERTGGSVSTLTIQRTQQEDSAVYLCASSPRQEDGYTFGSGTRLTVV.

The V and J genes are TRBV6-5 and TRBJ2-7; 7 nucleotides agree with TRBD1. V gave up 3 bases and J gave up 4 bases; unmatched junction bases: 3. The CDR3 covers 13 residues. Germline lookup yields CDR1 MNHEY and CDR2 SVGAGI. The CDR3 bases are TGTGCCAGCAGTTATCACAGGGGTTACGAGCAGTACTTC. Translation gives CASSYHRGYEQYF.

The chain joins TRBV7-2 to TRBJ2-3, with D tentatively TRBD2 (5 bases). This CDR3 has 12 residues. Between the trimmed V and J ends, which lost 4 bases and 7 bases, there was a span of 9 bases. Germline values: CDR1 SGHTA, CDR2 FQGNSA. The CDR3 region has the DNA TGTGCCAGCAGCTCCGCCGGGAATACGCAGTATTTT. Amino acids: CASSSAGNTQYF.

A few counts support this clone. This chain links TRBV7-2 with TRBJ2-2; D might be TRBD2 (5 bases). The CDR3 has 15 amino acids. The germline CDR1 and CDR2 sequences are SGHTA and FQGNSA. Deletions cut 4 bases from V and 4 bases from J, with 13 bases between. CDR3 in amino acids: CASSSTPAGTGELFF. The CDR3 DNA reads TGTGCCAGCAGCTCGACACCTGCGGGCACCGGGGAGCTGTTTTTT.

The chain is built from TRBV6-1 and TRBJ1-5; D unclear. V was pared by 5 bases and J by 0 bases, with 5 bases between. The CDR3 length is 13 residues. Germline CDR1 MNHNS, CDR2 SASEGT. For the CDR3, the DNA is TGTGCCAGCAGTACTTATAGCAATCAGCCCCAGCATTTT. Translating it yields CASSTYSNQPQHF.

The chain uses TRBV19 and TRBJ1-2; TRBD1 agrees at 7 bases. The CDR3 contains 14 residues. Unmatched junction bases numbered 7, after V lost 6 bases and J lost 3 bases. The V gene's germline CDR1 is LNHDA and CDR2 SQIVND (reference sequence). CDR3 residues: CASSGQQGYYGYTF. CDR3 coding DNA: TGTGCCAGTAGCGGACAACAGGGGTACTATGGCTACACCTTC.

This clone was detected only a few times. The CDR3 DNA reads as TGTGCCAGCAGTGAAGGACAGGGGGCAGATACGCAGTATTTT. It translates to CASSEGQGADTQYF. V usage is TRBV25-1 and J usage is TRBJ2-3, with TRBD1 matching over 10 bases. The length of the CDR3 is 14 residues. CDR1 and CDR2 from the germline V gene are MGHDK and SYGVNS. V lost 2 bases to trimming and J lost 4 bases; unmatched junction nucleotides: 0.

The V gene is TRBV5-1, the J gene TRBJ1-2; the match to TRBD1 covers 7 bases. This CDR3 region has 15 residues. Germline assignment: CDR1 SGHRS and CDR2 YFSETQ. Trimming removed 0 bases from V and 4 bases from J; junction bases left unmatched: 6. The CDR3 region is CASSLGGQQSYGYTF. As DNA, the CDR3 is TGCGCCAGCAGCTTGGGGGGACAGCAATCCTATGGCTACACCTTC.

The chain is built from TRBV7-2 and TRBJ2-7, with TRBD2 matching 11 bases. The CDR3 is 17 residues long. V shed 5 bases and J 3 bases; nucleotides not matched to a gene: 12. Germline V gene lookup returns CDR1 SGHTA and CDR2 FQGNSA. The chain's CDR3 is CASSRAATSGGFYEQYF. The CDR3 DNA reads TGTGCCAGCAGCCGAGCGGCAACTAGCGGGGGTTTCTACGAGCAGTACTTC.

Note on this clone: The sample has other DNA sequences that encode this CDR3 too. This chain connects TRBV5-1 to TRBJ1-6; 9 positions agree with TRBD1. CDR3 length: 17 residues. J was trimmed by 0 bases and V by 5 bases; bases with no gene match: 6. Germline V gene lookup returns CDR1 SGHRS and CDR2 YFSETQ. CDR3: CASSPDRGSSYNSPLHF. DNA of the CDR3: TGCGCCAGCAGTCCGGACAGGGGAAGCTCCTATAATTCACCCCTCCACTTT. The variable domain in full, completed from reference TRBV5-1 and TRBJ1-6, reads KAGVTQTPRYLIKTRGQQVTLSCSPISGHRSVSWYQQTPGQGLQFLFEYFSETQRNKGNFPGRFSGRQFSNSRSEMNVSTLELGDSALYLCASSPDRGSSYNSPLHFGNGTRLTVT.

The V gene is TRBV7-6, the J gene TRBJ2-7; 7 nucleotides agree with TRBD1. The CDR3 totals 13 residues. Per the germline V gene, CDR1 is SGHVS and CDR2 is FNYEAQ. Trimming at V came to 3 bases and at J to 6 bases, leaving 5 bases not matched to a gene. For the CDR3, the DNA is TGTGCCAGCAGCTTCACAGGGGTAGGCGAGCAGTACTTC. It yields the protein CASSFTGVGEQYF.